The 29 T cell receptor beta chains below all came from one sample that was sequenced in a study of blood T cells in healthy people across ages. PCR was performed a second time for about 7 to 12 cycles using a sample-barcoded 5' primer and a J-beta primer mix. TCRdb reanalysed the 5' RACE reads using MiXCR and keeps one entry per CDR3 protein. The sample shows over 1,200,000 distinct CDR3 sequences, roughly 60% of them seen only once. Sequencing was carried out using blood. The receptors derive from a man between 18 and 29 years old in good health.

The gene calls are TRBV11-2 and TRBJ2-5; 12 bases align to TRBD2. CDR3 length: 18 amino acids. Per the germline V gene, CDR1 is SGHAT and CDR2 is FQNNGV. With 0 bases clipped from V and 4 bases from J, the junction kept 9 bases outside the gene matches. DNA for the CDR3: TGTGCCAGCAGCTTAGATACCCGACTAGCGGGAGAATTAGAGACCCAGTACTTC. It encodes CASSLDTRLAGELETQYF.

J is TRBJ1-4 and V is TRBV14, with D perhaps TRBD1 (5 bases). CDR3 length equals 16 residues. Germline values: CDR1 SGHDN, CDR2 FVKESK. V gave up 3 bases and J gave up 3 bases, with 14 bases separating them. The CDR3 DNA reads TGTGCCAGCAGCCATGGGCAGGGTTGGTCTAATGAAAAACTGTTTTTT. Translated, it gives CASSHGQGWSNEKLFF.

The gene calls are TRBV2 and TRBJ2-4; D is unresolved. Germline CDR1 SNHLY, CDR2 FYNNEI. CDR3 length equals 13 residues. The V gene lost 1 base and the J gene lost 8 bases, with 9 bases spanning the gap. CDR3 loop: CASSEVWGYIQYF. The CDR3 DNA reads TGTGCCAGCAGTGAAGTTTGGGGATACATTCAGTACTTC.

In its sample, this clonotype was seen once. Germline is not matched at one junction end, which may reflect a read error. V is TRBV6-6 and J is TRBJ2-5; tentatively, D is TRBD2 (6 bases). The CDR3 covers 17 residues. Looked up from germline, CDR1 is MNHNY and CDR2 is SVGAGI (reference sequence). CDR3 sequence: CASSYSRGSREWENQYF. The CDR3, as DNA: TGTGCCAGCAGTTATAGCCGGGGGTCTCGGGAATGGGAGAACCAGTACTTC.

CDR3 in amino acids: CASSDGTFSTEAFF. As DNA, the CDR3 is TGTGCCAGCAGTGATGGCACTTTCTCCACTGAAGCTTTCTTT. V is TRBV2 and J is TRBJ1-1; D uncertain. V lost 3 bases to trimming and J lost 4 bases, with 12 bases between them. The CDR3 is made up of 14 amino acids. Germline CDR1 is SNHLY and CDR2 is FYNNEI.

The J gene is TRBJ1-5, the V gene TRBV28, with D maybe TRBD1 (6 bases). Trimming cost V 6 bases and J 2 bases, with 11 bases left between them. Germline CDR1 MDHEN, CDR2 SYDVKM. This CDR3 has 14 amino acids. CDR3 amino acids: CASSIRGGNQPQHF. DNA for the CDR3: TGTGCCAGCAGCATCAGGGGTGGCAATCAGCCCCAGCATTTT.

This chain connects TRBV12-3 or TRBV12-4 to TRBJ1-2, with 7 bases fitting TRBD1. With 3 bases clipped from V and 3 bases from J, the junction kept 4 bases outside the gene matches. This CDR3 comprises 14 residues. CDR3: CASSLGGTDYGYTF. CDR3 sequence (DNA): TGTGCCAGCAGTTTGGGGGGGACAGACTATGGCTACACCTTC.

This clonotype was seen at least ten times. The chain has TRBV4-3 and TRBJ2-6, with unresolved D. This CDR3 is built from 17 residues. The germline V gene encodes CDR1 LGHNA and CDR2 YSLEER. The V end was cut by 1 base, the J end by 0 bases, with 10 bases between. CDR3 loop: CASSQGGTYSGANVLTF. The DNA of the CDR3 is TGCGCCAGCAGCCAAGGAGGCACCTACTCTGGGGCCAACGTCCTGACTTTC.

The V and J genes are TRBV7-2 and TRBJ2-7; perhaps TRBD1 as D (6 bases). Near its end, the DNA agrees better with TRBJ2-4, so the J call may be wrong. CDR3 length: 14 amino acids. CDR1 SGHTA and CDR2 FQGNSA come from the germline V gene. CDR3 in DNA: TGTGCCAGCAGCCTTAATCAGGGGTCGGACATTCAGTACTTC. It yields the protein CASSLNQGSDIQYF.

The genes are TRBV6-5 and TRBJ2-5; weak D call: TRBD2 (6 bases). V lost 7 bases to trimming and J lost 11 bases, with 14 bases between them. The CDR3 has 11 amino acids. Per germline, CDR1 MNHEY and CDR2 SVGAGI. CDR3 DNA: TGTGCCAGCATTAGCGGCAACGAACAGTACTTC. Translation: CASISGNEQYF.

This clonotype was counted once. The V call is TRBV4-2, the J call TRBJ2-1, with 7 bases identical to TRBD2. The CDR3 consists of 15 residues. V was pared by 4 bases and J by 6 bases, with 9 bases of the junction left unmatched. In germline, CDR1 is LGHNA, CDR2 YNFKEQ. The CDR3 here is CASSPRDYPRNEQFF. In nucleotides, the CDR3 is TGTGCCAGCAGCCCCCGGGACTACCCTCGCAATGAGCAGTTCTTC.

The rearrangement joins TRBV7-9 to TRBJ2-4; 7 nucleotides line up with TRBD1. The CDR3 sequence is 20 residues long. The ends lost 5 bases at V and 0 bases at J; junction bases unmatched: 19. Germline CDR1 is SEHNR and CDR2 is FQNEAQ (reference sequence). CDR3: CASSRQRDSLTALAKNIQYF. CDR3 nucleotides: TGTGCCAGCAGCCGCCAAAGGGACAGCCTAACAGCACTAGCCAAAAACATTCAGTACTTC.

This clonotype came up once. CDR3 protein: CASSQDRGPLADTQYF. The CDR3 DNA follows: TGTGCCAGCAGCCAAGATAGGGGGCCGCTGGCAGATACGCAGTATTTT. This chain connects TRBV4-2 to TRBJ2-3, with TRBD1 matching over 7 bases. The junction had 7 bases not matched to a gene; V was cut back by 0 bases and J by 4 bases. CDR1 LGHNA and CDR2 YNFKEQ come from the germline V gene. CDR3 size: 16 residues.

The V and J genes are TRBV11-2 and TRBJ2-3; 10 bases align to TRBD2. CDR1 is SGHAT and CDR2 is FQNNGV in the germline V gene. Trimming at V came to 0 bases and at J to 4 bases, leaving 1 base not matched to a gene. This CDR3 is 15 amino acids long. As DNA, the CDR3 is TGTGCCAGCAGCTTAGAACTAGCGGGGCCAGATACGCAGTATTTT. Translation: CASSLELAGPDTQYF.

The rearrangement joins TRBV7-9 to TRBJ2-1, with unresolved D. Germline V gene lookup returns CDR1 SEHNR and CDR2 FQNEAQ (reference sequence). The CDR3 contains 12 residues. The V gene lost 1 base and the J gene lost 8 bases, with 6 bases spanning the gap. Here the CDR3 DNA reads TGTGCCAGCAGCTTAGGCTCGGATGAGCAGTTCTTC. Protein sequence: CASSLGSDEQFF.

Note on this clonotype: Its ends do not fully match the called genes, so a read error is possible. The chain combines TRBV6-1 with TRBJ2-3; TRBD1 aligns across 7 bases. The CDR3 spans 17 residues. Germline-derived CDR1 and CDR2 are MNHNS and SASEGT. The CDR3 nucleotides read TGTGCCATCAGTGGGACAGCTGTCACTTCTAGCACAGATACGCAGTATTTT. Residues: CAISGTAVTSSTDTQYF.

In nucleotides, the CDR3 is TGTGCCAGCACCGAACAGGGCATCTCTCTCCACTTT. Its translation is CASTEQGISLHF. The rearrangement uses TRBV28 and TRBJ1-6, with D possibly matching TRBD1 (6 bases). V was clipped by 7 bases and J by 16 bases, with 17 bases between them. The CDR3 is made up of 12 amino acids. The germline V gene has CDR1 MDHEN and CDR2 SYDVKM.

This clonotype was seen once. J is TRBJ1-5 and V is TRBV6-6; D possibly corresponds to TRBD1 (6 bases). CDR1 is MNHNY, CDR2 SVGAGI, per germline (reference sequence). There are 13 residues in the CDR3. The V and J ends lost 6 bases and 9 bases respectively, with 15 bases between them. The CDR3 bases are TGTGCCAGCAGCGGACAGAGCAATGGGCCCCAGCATTTT. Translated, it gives CASSGQSNGPQHF.

CDR3 protein: CSVGVGGGNEKLFF. CDR3 coding DNA: TGCAGCGTTGGGGTGGGGGGGGGTAATGAAAAACTGTTTTTT. The chain has TRBV29-1 and TRBJ1-4; D is possibly TRBD1 (5 bases). Between the trimmed V and J ends, which lost 4 bases and 4 bases, there was a span of 13 bases. Germline V CDR1 and CDR2: SQVTM, ANQGSEA. The CDR3 runs to 14 residues. The full variable domain, its missing parts supplied by reference TRBV29-1 and TRBJ1-4, is SAVISQKPSRDICQRGTSLTIQCQVDSQVTMMFWYRQQPGQSLTLIATANQGSEATYESGFVIDKFPISRPNLTFSTLTVSNMSPEDSSIYLCSVGVGGGNEKLFFGSGTQLSVL.

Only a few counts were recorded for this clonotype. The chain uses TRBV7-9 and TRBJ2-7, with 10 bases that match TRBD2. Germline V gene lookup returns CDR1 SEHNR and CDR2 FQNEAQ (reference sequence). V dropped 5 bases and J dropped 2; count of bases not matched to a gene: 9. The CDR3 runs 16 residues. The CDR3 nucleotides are TGTGCCAGCAGCCCCGCAACCGGGACTAGCGCCTACGAGCAGTACTTC. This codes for CASSPATGTSAYEQYF. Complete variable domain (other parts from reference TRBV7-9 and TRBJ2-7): DTGVSQNPRHKITKRGQNVTFRCDPISEHNRLYWYRQTLGQGPEFLTYFQNEAQLEKSRLLSDRFSAERPKGSFSTLEIQRTEQGDSAMYLCASSPATGTSAYEQYFGPGTRLTVT.

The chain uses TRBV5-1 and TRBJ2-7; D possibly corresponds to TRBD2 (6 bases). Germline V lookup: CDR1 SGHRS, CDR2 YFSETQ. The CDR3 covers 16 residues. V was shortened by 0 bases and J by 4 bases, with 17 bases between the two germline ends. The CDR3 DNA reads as TGCGCCAGCAGCTTGGGGCTGGGGCGGGGAGAGTACGAGCAGTACTTC. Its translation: CASSLGLGRGEYEQYF.

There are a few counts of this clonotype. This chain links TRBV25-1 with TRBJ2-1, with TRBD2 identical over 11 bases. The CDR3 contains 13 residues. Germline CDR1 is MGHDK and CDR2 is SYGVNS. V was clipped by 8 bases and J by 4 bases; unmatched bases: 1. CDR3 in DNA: TGTGCCAGCTCTAGCGGGAGGTACAATGAGCAGTTCTTC. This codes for CASSSGRYNEQFF.

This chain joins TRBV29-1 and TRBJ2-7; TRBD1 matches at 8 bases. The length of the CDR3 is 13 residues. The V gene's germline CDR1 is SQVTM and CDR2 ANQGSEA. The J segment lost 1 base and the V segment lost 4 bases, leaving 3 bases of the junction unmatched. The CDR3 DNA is TGCAGCGTTGGGAGACAGGGGTCCTACGAGCAGTACTTC. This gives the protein CSVGRQGSYEQYF.

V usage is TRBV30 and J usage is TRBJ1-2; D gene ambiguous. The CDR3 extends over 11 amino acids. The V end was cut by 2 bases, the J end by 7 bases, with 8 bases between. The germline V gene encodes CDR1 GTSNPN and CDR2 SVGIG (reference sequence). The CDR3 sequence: CAWSTAGGYTF. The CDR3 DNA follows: TGTGCCTGGAGTACTGCGGGTGGCTACACCTTC.

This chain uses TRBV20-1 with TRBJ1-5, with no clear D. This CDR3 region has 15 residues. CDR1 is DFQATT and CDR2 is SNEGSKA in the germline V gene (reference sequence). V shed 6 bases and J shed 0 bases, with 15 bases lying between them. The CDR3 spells CSAGGLKYSNQPQHF. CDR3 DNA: TGCAGTGCGGGTGGGCTGAAGTATAGCAATCAGCCCCAGCATTTT.

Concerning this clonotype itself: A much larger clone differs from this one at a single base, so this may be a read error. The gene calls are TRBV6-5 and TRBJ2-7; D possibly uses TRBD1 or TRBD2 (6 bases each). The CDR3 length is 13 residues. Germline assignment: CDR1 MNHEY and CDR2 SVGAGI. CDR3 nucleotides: TGTGTCAGCAGTTACGGGGGCCCCTACGAGCAGTACTTC. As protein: CVSSYGGPYEQYF.

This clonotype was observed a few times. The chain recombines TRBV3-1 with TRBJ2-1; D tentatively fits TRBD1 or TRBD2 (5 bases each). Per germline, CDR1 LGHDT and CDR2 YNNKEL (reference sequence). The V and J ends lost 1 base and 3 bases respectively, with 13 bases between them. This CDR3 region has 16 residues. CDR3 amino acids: CASSQVNGGYYNEQFF. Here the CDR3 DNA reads TGTGCCAGCAGCCAAGTTAATGGGGGTTACTACAATGAGCAGTTCTTC.

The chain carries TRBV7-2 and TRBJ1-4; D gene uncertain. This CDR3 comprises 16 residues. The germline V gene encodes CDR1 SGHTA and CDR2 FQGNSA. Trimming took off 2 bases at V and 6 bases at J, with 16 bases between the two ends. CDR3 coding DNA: TGTGCCAGCAGCTTAACTTCGGGCGGCTCCGATGAAAAACTGTTTTTT. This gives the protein CASSLTSGGSDEKLFF.

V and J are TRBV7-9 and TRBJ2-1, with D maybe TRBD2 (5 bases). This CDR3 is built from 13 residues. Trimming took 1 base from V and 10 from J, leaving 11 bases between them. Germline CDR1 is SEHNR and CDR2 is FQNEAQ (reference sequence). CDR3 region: CASSLGFSAEQFF. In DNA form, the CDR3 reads TGTGCCAGCAGCTTAGGTTTTAGCGCGGAGCAGTTCTTC.